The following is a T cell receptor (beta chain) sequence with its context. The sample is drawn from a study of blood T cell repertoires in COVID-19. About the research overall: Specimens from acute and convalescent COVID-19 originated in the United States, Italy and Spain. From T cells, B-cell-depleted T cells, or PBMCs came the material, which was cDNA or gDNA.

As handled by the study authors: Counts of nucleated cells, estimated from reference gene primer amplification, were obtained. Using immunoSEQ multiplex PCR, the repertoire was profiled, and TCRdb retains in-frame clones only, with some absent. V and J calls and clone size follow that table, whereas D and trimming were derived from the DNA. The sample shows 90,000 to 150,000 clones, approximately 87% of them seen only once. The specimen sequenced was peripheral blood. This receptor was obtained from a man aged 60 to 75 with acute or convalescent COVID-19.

The DNA of the CDR3 is TGTGCCAGCAGTCGAAGACAGGGCTCCTACAATGAGCAGTTCTTC. Translation: CASSRRQGSYNEQFF. The chain couples TRBV6-2 or TRBV6-3 to TRBJ2-1, with 7 bases lining up with TRBD1. Per the germline V gene, CDR1 is MNHEY and CDR2 is SVGEGT. J gave up 0 bases and V 5 bases, and 4 bases lay outside the gene matches. This CDR3 comprises 15 residues.